The clone carrying this T cell receptor (beta chain) showed up just a few times. Establishment of the diagnosis relied upon clinical symptoms, serum thyroxine, TRAb, thyroid ultrasound and orbital computed tomography. This entry belongs to a study of Graves' ophthalmopathy and Graves' hyperthyroidism. The authors amplified TCR beta CDR3 regions, and they did so from RNA transcripts for repertoire sequencing. Investigators did first-round RT-PCR with HTBI primers, then second-round multiplex PCR. MiXCR was run by TCRdb on the multiplex PCR reads, yielding one entry per CDR3 protein. The table lists almost 750,000 distinct CDR3 sequences, roughly 41% of them singletons. The specimen was peripheral blood. The sequence came from an adult man with Graves' ophthalmopathy.

The CDR3 spells CSASRGGGNSPLHF. In nucleotides, the CDR3 is TGCAGTGCTAGTAGGGGGGGAGGGAATTCACCCCTCCACTTT. The V and J genes are TRBV20-1 and TRBJ1-6; TRBD1 might be the D (6 bases). Trimming shortened V by 3 bases and J by 7 bases, and 13 bases separated the two germline ends. The CDR3 sequence is 14 residues long. Germline V gene lookup returns CDR1 DFQATT and CDR2 SNEGSKA (reference sequence).